The T cell receptor (beta chain) described here comes from a study of regulatory T cells in long-lasting Graves disease. For TCR beta, libraries came from iRepertoire HTBI primers and Arm-PCR of CDR3 regions. MiXCR, run by TCRdb on the multiplex PCR reads, gives a single entry per CDR3 protein. The repertoire holds 350,000 to 550,000 distinct CDR3 sequences, with 16% as singletons. Sample time point: newly diagnosed GD, antithyroid drugs for less than 3 months. The TCR library was prepared using RNA isolated from PBMCs. Graves' disease diagnosis followed American Thyroid Association guidelines. The data were also submitted as part of a second study, on T cells in Graves' hyperthyroidism and ophthalmopathy.

The sample here was peripheral blood mononuclear cells (PBMCs), taken at new diagnosis, from a patient treated with antithyroid drugs. This TCR derives from a woman younger than 35 with Graves disease.

The CDR3 here is CASSFRTVEEQYF. The CDR3 coding sequence is TGTGCCAGCAGCTTCCGGACAGTTGAAGAGCAGTACTTC. The rearrangement links TRBV7-9 to TRBJ2-7; tentative D call: TRBD1 (6 bases). This CDR3 has 13 amino acids. The germline gives CDR1 SEHNR, CDR2 FQNEAQ (reference sequence). The germline V and J ends were trimmed by 3 bases and 7 bases, with 13 bases remaining between them.